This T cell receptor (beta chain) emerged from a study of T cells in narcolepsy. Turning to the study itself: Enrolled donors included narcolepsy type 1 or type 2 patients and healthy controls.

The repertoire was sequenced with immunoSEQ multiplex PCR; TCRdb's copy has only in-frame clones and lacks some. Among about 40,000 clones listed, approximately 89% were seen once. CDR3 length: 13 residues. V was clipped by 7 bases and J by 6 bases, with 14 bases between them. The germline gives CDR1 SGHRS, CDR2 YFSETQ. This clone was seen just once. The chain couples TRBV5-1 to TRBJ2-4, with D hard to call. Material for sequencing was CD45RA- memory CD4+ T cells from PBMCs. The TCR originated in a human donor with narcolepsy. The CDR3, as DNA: TGCGCCAGCCTGAGTGTCGGAATAAACATTCAGTACTTC. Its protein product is CASLSVGINIQYF.